This TCR beta chain was observed in a study of T cells after yellow fever vaccination. One entry per CDR3 protein, called by TCRdb with MiXCR from the 5' RACE reads. The repertoire has 600,000 to 750,000 distinct CDR3 sequences, approximately 13% of them found once; the top ten carry under 15%. Study conclusions and caveats: Subsequent booster samples again held most clones from primary vaccination (under 98% CD4, roughly 91% CD8).

This clonotype has just a few counts. Antigen: not known. The CDR3 has 16 amino acids. Trimming removed 4 bases from V and 0 bases from J, with 15 bases in between. The germline V gene encodes CDR1 SGHRS and CDR2 YFSETQ. The chain uses TRBV5-1 and TRBJ2-3; possibly TRBD2 for D (6 bases). This TCR derives from a young man who received the YFV17D yellow fever vaccine. The starting material was PBMCs, obtained on the day of the yellow fever booster vaccination. The CDR3 protein is CASSNPGGASTDTQYF. Here the CDR3 DNA reads TGCGCCAGCAGCAACCCCGGAGGGGCCAGCACAGATACGCAGTATTTT.